This record looks at one T cell receptor (beta chain) sequence and its context. This entry belongs to a study of blood T cell repertoires in COVID-19. Study summary: PBMCs, B-cell-depleted T cells, or T cells were the source of the cDNA or gDNA that made up the material.

Clones were read by immunoSEQ multiplex PCR, and TCRdb kept only the in-frame ones, dropping some. The repertoire holds some 190,000 clones, with 65% to 80% as singletons. The V gene's germline CDR1 is KGHDR and CDR2 SFDVKD. The CDR3 length is 15 residues. The germline V and J ends were trimmed by 3 bases and 3 bases, with 10 bases remaining between them. The V gene is TRBV24-1, the J gene TRBJ1-4, with D possibly TRBD1 on 5 matching bases. This TCR came from a woman aged 45-59 years with acute or convalescent COVID-19. The sequencing input was peripheral blood. The CDR3 is CATSDGQASNEKLFF. The CDR3 DNA reads TGTGCCACCAGTGATGGACAAGCATCTAATGAAAAACTGTTTTTT.